This T cell receptor (beta chain) came from a study of cytomegalovirus exposure and HLA in healthy donors. Findings of the study overall: Whilst most TCR sequences proved rare, a subset of public TCRs occurred across many donors.

Points on this clone: Antigen: not known.

The CDR3 loop spans 14 amino acids. Germline V gene lookup returns CDR1 SGDLS and CDR2 YYNGEE. Deletions cut 3 bases from V and 2 bases from J, with 12 bases between. Both 60 Vbeta primers and 13 Jbeta primers went into the PCR. TCRdb keeps only in-frame clones here, not all; method: immunoSEQ multiplex PCR. The table has tens of thousands of clones, around 67% seen once. The J gene is TRBJ2-7, the V gene TRBV9; maybe TRBD2 (6 bases). This clonotype was sampled from a human donor in good health. The sample comprised PBMCs. The DNA for the CDR3 is TGTGCCAGCAGCGGGGGTGGCGGGACCTACGAGCAGTACTTC. Translation gives CASSGGGGTYEQYF.